The sample holds a few counts of the clone carrying this TCR beta chain. Its antigen remains unknown. The sample comes from a study of beta chain features in type 1 diabetes. Overall study results and limits: The study found moderately but significantly shorter TCRB CDR3s in all four CD4+ subsets of Type 1 diabetes patients.

Every bit of the isolated RNA underwent reverse transcription, so sequencing read expressed TCRB transcripts. The table came from immunoSEQ multiplex PCR; TCRdb's copy has only in-frame clones and leaves some out. The data show about 300,000 clones, roughly 12% seen once. The purity of all sorted populations exceeded 95%. V was trimmed by 6 bases and J by 0 bases, leaving 11 bases between them. Germline values: CDR1 ENHRY, CDR2 SYGVKD. This CDR3 spans 15 amino acids. This clonotype was obtained from a woman between 18 and 30 years old with type 1 diabetes. Sequenced sample: naive CD4+ T cells from blood. J is TRBJ2-2 and V is TRBV10-3, with no clear D. CDR3 residues: CAISQRDPNTGELFF. The CDR3 region has the DNA TGTGCCATCAGCCAGCGCGACCCGAACACCGGGGAGCTGTTTTTT.